This TCR beta chain appears in the sequencing data of a study of technical replicates of blood from a few donors. The assay was immunoSEQ multiplex PCR, and TCRdb's table has in-frame clones only and misses some. In the table there are nearly 95,000 clones, roughly 95% of which are singletons. With V trimmed by 6 bases and J by 8 bases, 8 bases remained unmatched. CDR3 length equals 13 residues. From germline, CDR1 is MNHEY and CDR2 SVGAGI. The V call is TRBV6-5, the J call TRBJ1-2; TRBD1 aligns across 8 bases. The TCR sequence derives from a human donor in good health. The sequencing sample was made of T cells isolated from PBMCs. The CDR3 is CASSRTGNRGYTF. Written as DNA, the CDR3 is TGTGCCAGCAGCCGGACAGGGAATAGAGGCTACACCTTC.